This entry lists 23 T cell receptor beta chains sequenced from one sample in a study of regulatory T cells in long-lasting Graves disease. Building of the TCR beta libraries involved iRepertoire HTBI primers and Arm-PCR of CDR3 regions. TCRdb processed the multiplex PCR reads anew with MiXCR; each CDR3 protein has one entry. Found here are some 490,000 distinct CDR3 sequences, around 13% of them singletons; the top ten hold 7.5% to 9%. Time point noted: newly diagnosed GD, antithyroid drugs for less than 3 months. Researchers made the TCR library from RNA that was extracted from PBMCs. These same data were also listed under a study on T cells in Graves' hyperthyroidism and ophthalmopathy.

The sequencing here drew on peripheral blood mononuclear cells (PBMCs), taken at new diagnosis, from a patient treated with antithyroid drugs. Receptor source: a woman in her thirties with Graves disease.

Concerning this clonotype: A read error likely explains this, since a far larger clone differs by one base. The rearrangement links TRBV6-1 to TRBJ2-2; 7 bases are shared with TRBD1. The CDR3 covers 13 residues. Trimming removed 5 bases from V and 4 bases from J; junction bases left unmatched: 1. Germline lookup yields CDR1 MNHNS and CDR2 SASEGT. The CDR3 DNA follows: TGTGCCAGCAGTTACAGGGGCACCGGGGAGCTGTTTTTT. This sequence encodes CASSYRGTGELFF.

The chain links TRBV27 to TRBJ2-3; D unclear. Germline V gives CDR1 MNHEY, CDR2 SMNVEV (reference sequence). Trimming stripped 2 bases from V and 2 bases from J, with 11 bases between. This CDR3 contains 15 residues. CDR3 loop: CASSLLGLPTDTQYF. Written as DNA, the CDR3 is TGTGCCAGCAGTTTACTCGGCCTTCCCACAGATACGCAGTATTTT.

This clonotype was observed many times. The chain combines TRBV18 with TRBJ1-2, with D unclear. Trimming took off 6 bases at V and 6 bases at J, with 14 bases between the two ends. The length of the CDR3 is 13 residues. CDR1 is KGHSH and CDR2 is LQKENI in the germline V gene. The DNA of the CDR3 is TGTGCCAGCTCTCCGGGTACCTTTGATGGCTACACCTTC. Its protein is CASSPGTFDGYTF.

This clonotype was detected only a few times. CDR3 region: CASSVDQGASPLHF. The CDR3, as DNA: TGTGCCAGCAGCGTAGACCAGGGGGCCTCACCCCTCCACTTT. This rearrangement joins TRBV9 to TRBJ1-6, with 8 bases lining up with TRBD1. CDR3 length: 14 amino acids. The junction had 3 bases not matched to a gene; V was cut back by 0 bases and J by 10 bases. Germline CDR1 and CDR2: SGDLS and YYNGEE.

The CDR3 DNA reads as TGCAGCGTTGAAGAAGGGGATAGGGCAGATACGCAGTATTTT. It translates to CSVEEGDRADTQYF. The rearrangement links TRBV29-1 to TRBJ2-3; D is possibly TRBD1 (5 bases). This CDR3 comprises 14 residues. Trimming took 0 bases from V and 4 from J, leaving 11 bases between them. Germline V gives CDR1 SQVTM, CDR2 ANQGSEA.

The chain recombines TRBV30 with TRBJ1-6; D may be TRBD1 (5 bases). CDR1 is GTSNPN, CDR2 SVGIG, per germline (reference sequence). CDR3 length: 15 amino acids. Between the trimmed V and J ends, which lost 1 base and 7 bases, there was a span of 14 bases. Here the CDR3 reads CAWSAAGGINSPLHF. DNA of the CDR3: TGTGCCTGGAGTGCAGCCGGGGGAATAAATTCACCCCTCCACTTT.

This clonotype was found a few times. The J gene is TRBJ2-7, the V gene TRBV6-1; the D is unclear. From germline, CDR1 is MNHNS and CDR2 SASEGT. The CDR3 contains 13 residues. The V end was cut by 6 bases, the J end by 2 bases, with 11 bases between. The CDR3 is CASSPLGTYEQYF. The CDR3 DNA sequence: TGTGCCAGCAGCCCTCTAGGAACCTACGAGCAGTACTTC.

This clonotype was seen ten or more times. The gene calls are TRBV28 and TRBJ2-7, with 10 positions matching TRBD1. The junction had 11 bases not matched to a gene; V was cut back by 7 bases and J by 5 bases. The germline CDR1 and CDR2 sequences are MDHEN and SYDVKM. The CDR3 covers 15 residues. This CDR3 reads CASNYGGTGDHEQYF. As DNA, the CDR3 is TGTGCCAGCAACTATGGGGGGACAGGGGACCACGAGCAGTACTTC.

This clonotype was seen a single time. The chain employs TRBV4-1 and TRBJ2-1, with D unclear. The CDR3 loop spans 14 amino acids. Germline V gene data show CDR1 as MGHRA and CDR2 as YSYEKL. V lost 2 bases and J 4 bases, leaving 9 bases between the germline ends. The CDR3 nucleotides read TGCGCCAGCAGCCAAAGGAAGGTATACAATGAGCAGTTCTTC. This encodes CASSQRKVYNEQFF.

This clonotype was seen at least ten times. V gene TRBV25-1 combines with J gene TRBJ2-5; D is perhaps TRBD1 (6 bases). The CDR3 has 14 residues. CDR1 MGHDK and CDR2 SYGVNS come from the germline V gene. V was trimmed by 4 bases and J by 2 bases, leaving 11 bases between them. For the CDR3, the DNA is TGTGCCAGCAGTGGGGGACACGGACAAGAGACCCAGTACTTC. Translated: CASSGGHGQETQYF.

This clonotype was seen a few times. This sequence joins TRBV11-2 and TRBJ2-3; tentative D call: TRBD2 (5 bases). Germline CDR1 is SGHAT and CDR2 is FQNNGV. Between the trimmed V and J ends, which lost 5 bases and 6 bases, there was a span of 15 bases. The CDR3 totals 14 residues. CDR3 residues: CASSPRDFSDTQYF. For the CDR3, the DNA is TGTGCCAGCAGCCCCCGGGATTTTTCGGATACGCAGTATTTT.

The sample holds many counts of this clonotype. The J gene is TRBJ2-7, the V gene TRBV28; 9 bases fit TRBD1. Germline V gene lookup returns CDR1 MDHEN and CDR2 SYDVKM. The CDR3 length is 14 residues. V was clipped by 6 bases and J by 7 bases; unmatched bases: 10. The DNA of the CDR3 is TGTGCCAGCAGGAAGGGACAGGGTAATTGGGAGCAGTACTTC. Protein: CASRKGQGNWEQYF.

This clonotype was counted many times. The chain has TRBV2 and TRBJ1-5; 7 bases line up with TRBD1. CDR3 length: 15 residues. Germline lookup yields CDR1 SNHLY and CDR2 FYNNEI. V dropped 8 bases and J dropped 3; count of bases not matched to a gene: 10. Here the CDR3 reads CASRRRTGDNQPQHF. The CDR3 nucleotides are TGTGCCAGCCGACGAAGGACAGGAGACAATCAGCCCCAGCATTTT.

In its sample, this clonotype was seen many times. The chain recombines TRBV20-1 with TRBJ2-4; no definite D call. Germline CDR1 is DFQATT and CDR2 is SNEGSKA (reference sequence). V lost 0 bases and J lost 3, with 3 bases in between. CDR3 length: 12 residues. DNA for the CDR3: TGCAGTGCTAGAGACGTCAAAAACATTCAGTACTTC. This translates into CSARDVKNIQYF.

Many counts were recorded for this clonotype. The chain employs TRBV12-3 or TRBV12-4 and TRBJ2-3; D not certain. CDR3 length: 12 residues. V dropped 5 bases and J dropped 7 bases, with 10 bases sitting between them. The CDR3 bases are TGTGCCAGCAGTAACCGACAATATACGCAGTATTTT. This codes for CASSNRQYTQYF.

Remarks on this clonotype: It may be a read error: a sequence one base away is much more abundant. The V gene is TRBV28, the J gene TRBJ2-3, with TRBD2 identical over 11 bases. In germline, CDR1 is MDHEN, CDR2 SYDVKM. This CDR3 region has 14 residues. The CDR3 is CARSFGLAGGGGYF. The CDR3 region has the DNA TGTGCCAGAAGTTTTGGTCTAGCGGGAGGAGGGGGGTATTTT.

In its sample, this clonotype was seen a few times. The chain uses TRBV5-5 and TRBJ2-3, with TRBD2 identical over 9 bases. V gave up 0 bases and J gave up 6 bases; unmatched junction bases: 5. CDR1 and CDR2 (germline): SGHKS, YYEKEE (reference sequence). CDR3 length: 15 residues. This chain's CDR3 is CASSLGLAAGDTQYF. Here the CDR3 DNA reads TGTGCCAGCAGCTTGGGACTAGCGGCCGGGGATACGCAGTATTTT.

Ten or more counts support this clonotype. The CDR3 region has the DNA TGTGCCAGCAGTTTTAGGGGGGGTGGGAACACTGAAGCTTTCTTT. It codes for CASSFRGGGNTEAFF. The gene calls are TRBV27 and TRBJ1-1, with D perhaps TRBD1 (6 bases). CDR3 size: 15 residues. V gave up 3 bases and J gave up 1 base, with 12 bases separating them. The germline V gene encodes CDR1 MNHEY and CDR2 SMNVEV (reference sequence).

This clonotype was observed at least ten times. The chain combines TRBV19 with TRBJ2-3; tentatively, D is TRBD2 (5 bases). Germline V lookup: CDR1 LNHDA, CDR2 SQIVND (reference sequence). V lost 3 bases, J lost 3 bases, and 13 bases lay in between. The CDR3 is 15 residues long. CDR3 in DNA: TGTGCCAGTAGTATCTGGGCGGGTCCAACAGATACGCAGTATTTT. Translating gives CASSIWAGPTDTQYF.

This clonotype was recorded at least ten times. V is TRBV27 and J is TRBJ2-7; TRBD2 matches 8 bases. Germline assignment: CDR1 MNHEY and CDR2 SMNVEV (reference sequence). This CDR3 has 16 amino acids. The J segment lost 2 bases and the V segment lost 0 bases, leaving 6 bases of the junction unmatched. CDR3 loop: CASSLSGGGRTYEQYF. CDR3 sequence (DNA): TGTGCCAGCAGTTTATCCGGGGGGGGCCGCACCTACGAGCAGTACTTC.

This clonotype came up a few times. This CDR3 is CSVTGTSGRSNEQFF. The CDR3 region has the DNA TGCAGCGTCACCGGGACTAGCGGGAGGAGCAATGAGCAGTTCTTC. The rearrangement joins TRBV29-1 to TRBJ2-1, with 15 bases that match TRBD2. Germline values: CDR1 SQVTM, CDR2 ANQGSEA. The CDR3 consists of 15 residues. The V and J ends lost 6 bases and 6 bases, in that order; junction bases with no gene match: 6.

This clonotype was seen more than once but under ten times. This chain links TRBV24-1 with TRBJ2-1; a possible D gene is TRBD1 (6 bases). From germline, CDR1 is KGHDR and CDR2 SFDVKD. The CDR3 runs to 16 residues. The V end lost 4 bases, the J end lost 0 bases, and 12 bases lay between the germline ends. CDR3: CATSDPDRTSYNEQFF. CDR3 bases: TGTGCCACCAGTGACCCTGACAGGACCTCCTACAATGAGCAGTTCTTC.

The table lists this clonotype with many counts. The chain recombines TRBV11-2 with TRBJ2-5; a possible D gene is TRBD1 (7 bases). Deletions cut 5 bases from V and 4 bases from J, with 14 bases between. CDR1 SGHAT and CDR2 FQNNGV come from the germline V gene. The CDR3 runs 14 residues. In DNA, the CDR3 is TGTGCCAGCAGCCCCTGGAGGGGGCGAGAGACCCAGTACTTC. Amino acids: CASSPWRGRETQYF. Based on the CDR3 plus reference TRBV11-2 and TRBJ2-5, the full variable domain is EAGVAQSPRYKIIEKRQSVAFWCNPISGHATLYWYQQILGQGPKLLIQFQNNGVVDDSQLPKDRFSAERLKGVDSTLKIQPAKLEDSAVYLCASSPWRGRETQYFGPGTRLLVL.